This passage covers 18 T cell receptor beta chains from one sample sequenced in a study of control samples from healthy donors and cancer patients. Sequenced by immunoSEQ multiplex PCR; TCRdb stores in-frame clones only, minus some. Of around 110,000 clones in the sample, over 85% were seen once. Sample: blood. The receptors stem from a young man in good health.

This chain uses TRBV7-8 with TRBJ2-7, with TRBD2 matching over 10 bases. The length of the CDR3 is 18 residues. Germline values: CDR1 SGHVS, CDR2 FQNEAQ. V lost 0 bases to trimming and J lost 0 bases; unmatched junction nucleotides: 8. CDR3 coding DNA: TGTGCCAGCAGCTTAGCGTTGCTAGCGGGGGCGGGCTCCTACGAGCAGTACGTC. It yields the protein CASSLALLAGAGSYEQYV.

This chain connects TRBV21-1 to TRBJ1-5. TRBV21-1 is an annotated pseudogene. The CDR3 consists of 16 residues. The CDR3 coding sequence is TGTGCCAGCAGCAAAGGGGGACCAGTGATGGGTCAGCCCCAGCATTTT. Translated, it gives CASSKGGPVMGQPQHF.

Written as DNA, the CDR3 is TGCGCCAGCAGCTCTACGGGACAGGGGGCAGGTGGCTACACCTTC. Its protein product is CASSSTGQGAGGYTF. The chain links TRBV5-1 to TRBJ1-2; 12 nucleotides align to TRBD1. This CDR3 contains 15 residues. V gave up 3 bases and J gave up 7 bases; unmatched junction bases: 7. Germline V lookup: CDR1 SGHRS, CDR2 YFSETQ.

The CDR3 reads CASSAETGPLGEKLFF. The CDR3 coding sequence is TGTGCCAGCAGCGCCGAGACAGGGCCCCTGGGTGAAAAACTGTTTTTT. The gene calls are TRBV9 and TRBJ1-4; 7 bases agree with TRBD1. This CDR3 contains 16 residues. Trimming at V came to 3 bases and at J to 7 bases, leaving 12 bases not matched to a gene. The V gene's germline CDR1 is SGDLS and CDR2 YYNGEE.

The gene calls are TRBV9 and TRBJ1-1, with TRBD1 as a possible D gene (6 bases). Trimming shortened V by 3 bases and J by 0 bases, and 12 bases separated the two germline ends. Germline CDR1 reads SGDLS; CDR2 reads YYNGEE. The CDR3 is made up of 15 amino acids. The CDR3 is CASSATTGMNTEAFF. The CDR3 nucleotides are TGTGCCAGCAGCGCCACCACAGGGATGAACACTGAAGCTTTCTTT.

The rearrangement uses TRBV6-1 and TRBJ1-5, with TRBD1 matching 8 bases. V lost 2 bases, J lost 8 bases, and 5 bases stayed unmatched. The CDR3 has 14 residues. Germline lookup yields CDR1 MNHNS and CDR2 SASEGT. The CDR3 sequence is CASSEWTGTEPQHF. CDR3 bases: TGTGCCAGCAGTGAATGGACAGGGACCGAGCCCCAGCATTTT.

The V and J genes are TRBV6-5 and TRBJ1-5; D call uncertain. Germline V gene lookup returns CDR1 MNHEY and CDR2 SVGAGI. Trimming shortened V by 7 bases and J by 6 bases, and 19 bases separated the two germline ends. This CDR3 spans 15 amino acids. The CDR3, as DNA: TGTGCCAGCACTATCTCGGGCGGAAGAACTCAGCCCCAGCATTTT. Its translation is CASTISGGRTQPQHF.

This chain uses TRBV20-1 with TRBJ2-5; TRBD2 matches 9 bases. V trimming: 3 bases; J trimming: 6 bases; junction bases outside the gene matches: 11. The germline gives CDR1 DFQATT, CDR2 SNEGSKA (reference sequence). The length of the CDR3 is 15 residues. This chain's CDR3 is CSASLAGVTFKTQYF. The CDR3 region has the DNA TGCAGTGCTAGTTTAGCGGGGGTGACCTTTAAGACCCAGTACTTC.

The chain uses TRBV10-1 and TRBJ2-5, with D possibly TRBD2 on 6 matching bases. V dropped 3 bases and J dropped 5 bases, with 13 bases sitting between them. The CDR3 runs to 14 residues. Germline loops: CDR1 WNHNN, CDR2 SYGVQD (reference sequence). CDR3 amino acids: CASSDEVAGETQYF. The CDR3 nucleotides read TGCGCCAGCAGTGATGAGGTTGCGGGGGAGACCCAGTACTTC.

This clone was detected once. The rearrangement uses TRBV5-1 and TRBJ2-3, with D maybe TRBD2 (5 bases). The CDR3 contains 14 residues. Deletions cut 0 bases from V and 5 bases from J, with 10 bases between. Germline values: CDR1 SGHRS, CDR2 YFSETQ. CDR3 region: CASSLAGSQDTQYF. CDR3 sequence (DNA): TGCGCCAGCAGCTTGGCGGGGTCTCAAGATACGCAGTATTTT. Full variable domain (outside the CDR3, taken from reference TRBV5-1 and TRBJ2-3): KAGVTQTPRYLIKTRGQQVTLSCSPISGHRSVSWYQQTPGQGLQFLFEYFSETQRNKGNFPGRFSGRQFSNSRSEMNVSTLELGDSALYLCASSLAGSQDTQYFGPGTRLTVL.

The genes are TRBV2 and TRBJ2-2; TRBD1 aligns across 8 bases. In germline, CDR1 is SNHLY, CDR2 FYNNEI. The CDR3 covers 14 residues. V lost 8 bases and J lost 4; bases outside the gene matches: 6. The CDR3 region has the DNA TGTGCCAGCCTCGGGACAGGTGCCACCGGGGAGCTGTTTTTT. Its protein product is CASLGTGATGELFF.

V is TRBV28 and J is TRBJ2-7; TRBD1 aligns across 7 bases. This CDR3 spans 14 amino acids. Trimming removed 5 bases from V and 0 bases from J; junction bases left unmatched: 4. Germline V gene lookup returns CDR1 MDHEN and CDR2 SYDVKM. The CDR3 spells CASSTGDSSYEQYF. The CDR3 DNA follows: TGTGCCAGCAGTACCGGGGACAGCTCCTACGAGCAGTACTTC. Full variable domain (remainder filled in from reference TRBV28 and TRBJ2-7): DVKVTQSSRYLVKRTGEKVFLECVQDMDHENMFWYRQDPGLGLRLIYFSYDVKMKEKGDIPEGYSVSREKKERFSLILESASTNQTSMYLCASSTGDSSYEQYFGPGTRLTVT.

CDR3 nucleotides: TGCAGTGCTAGTCTGGGTAGTGGGCAGTTCTTC. It yields the protein CSASLGSGQFF. The rearrangement links TRBV20-1 to TRBJ2-1; D not resolved. The CDR3 runs 11 residues. The V end lost 3 bases, the J end lost 12 bases, and 12 bases lay between the germline ends. The germline V gene has CDR1 DFQATT and CDR2 SNEGSKA (reference sequence).

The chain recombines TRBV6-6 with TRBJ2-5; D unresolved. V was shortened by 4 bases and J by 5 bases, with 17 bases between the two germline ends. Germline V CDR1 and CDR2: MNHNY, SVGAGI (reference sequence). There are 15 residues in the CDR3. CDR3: CASSSLDLTEETQYF. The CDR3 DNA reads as TGTGCCAGCAGTTCCCTTGACTTAACTGAGGAGACCCAGTACTTC.

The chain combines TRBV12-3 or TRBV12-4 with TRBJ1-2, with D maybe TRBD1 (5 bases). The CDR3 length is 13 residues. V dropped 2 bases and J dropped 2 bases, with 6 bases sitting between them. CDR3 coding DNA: TGTGCCAGCAGTTTATCAGGGAACTATGGCTACACCTTC. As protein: CASSLSGNYGYTF.

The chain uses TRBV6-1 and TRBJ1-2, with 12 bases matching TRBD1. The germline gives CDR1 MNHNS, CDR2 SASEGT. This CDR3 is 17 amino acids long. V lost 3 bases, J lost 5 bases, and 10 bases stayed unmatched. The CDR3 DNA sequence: TGTGCCAGCAGTGAGTGGGGACAGGGGGCCTCGGTATATGGCTACACCTTC. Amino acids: CASSEWGQGASVYGYTF.

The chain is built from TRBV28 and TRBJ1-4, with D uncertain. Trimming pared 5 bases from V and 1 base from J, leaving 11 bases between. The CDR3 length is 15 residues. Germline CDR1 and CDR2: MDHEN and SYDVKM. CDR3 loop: CASSPHGGTNEKLFF. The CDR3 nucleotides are TGTGCCAGCAGTCCCCACGGAGGAACTAATGAAAAACTGTTTTTT. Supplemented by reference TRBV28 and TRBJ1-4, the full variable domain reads DVKVTQSSRYLVKRTGEKVFLECVQDMDHENMFWYRQDPGLGLRLIYFSYDVKMKEKGDIPEGYSVSREKKERFSLILESASTNQTSMYLCASSPHGGTNEKLFFGSGTQLSVL.

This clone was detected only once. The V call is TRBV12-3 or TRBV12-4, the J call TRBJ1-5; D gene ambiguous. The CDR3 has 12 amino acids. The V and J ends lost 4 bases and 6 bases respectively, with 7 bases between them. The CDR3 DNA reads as TGTGCCAGCAGTTCCTACGGTCAGCCCCAGCATTTT. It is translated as CASSSYGQPQHF.